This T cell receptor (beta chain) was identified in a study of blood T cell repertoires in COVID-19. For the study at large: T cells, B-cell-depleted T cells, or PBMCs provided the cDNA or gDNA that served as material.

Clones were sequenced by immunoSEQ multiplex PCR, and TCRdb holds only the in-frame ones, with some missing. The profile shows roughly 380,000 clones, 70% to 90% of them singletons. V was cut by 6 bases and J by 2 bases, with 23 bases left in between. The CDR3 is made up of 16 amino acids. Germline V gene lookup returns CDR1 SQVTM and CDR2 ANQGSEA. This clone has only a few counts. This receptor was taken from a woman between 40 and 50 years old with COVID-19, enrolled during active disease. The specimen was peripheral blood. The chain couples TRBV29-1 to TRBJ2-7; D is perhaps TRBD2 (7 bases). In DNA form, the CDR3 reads TGCAGCGTGCGGGGAGGAGGGAGGGGGATCCCCTACGAGCAGTACTTC. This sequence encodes CSVRGGGRGIPYEQYF.